This TCR beta chain was profiled in a study of cytomegalovirus exposure and HLA in healthy donors. This table comes from immunoSEQ multiplex PCR, and its TCRdb copy is limited to in-frame clones, with some not included. The profile shows tens of thousands of clones, 70% to 90% of them singletons. Trimming cost V 7 bases and J 6 bases, with 21 bases left between them. This CDR3 region has 15 residues. Germline assignment: CDR1 MNHEY and CDR2 SVGAGI. The specimen was PBMCs. The rearrangement joins TRBV6-5 to TRBJ1-2, with a tentative D call TRBD1 (6 bases). The origin of this receptor is a woman younger than 30 in good health and CMV-seropositive. CDR3 coding DNA: TGTGCCAGCACCTACGGAGCAGGGGATATGGATGGCTACACCTTC. This sequence encodes CASTYGAGDMDGYTF.